This T cell receptor (beta chain) appears in the sequencing data of a study of shared clonotypes between healthy human individuals (dated by TCRdb to the early 2020s). Turning to the overall study: The cohort comprised a couple of women and a few men aged 18 to 49 years. The study deeply sequenced blood TCR repertoires of about 5 healthy adults to estimate repertoire size and the extent of clonotype sharing between individuals. Libraries were prepared and TCR repertoires were sequenced by different laboratories using diverse techniques, in order to increase sequencing depth and limit assay-specific biases. For each donor, three plates each were used for CD4 naive and CD4 memory, two plates were used for CD8 naive, and one plate was used for CD8 memory. Each donor's leukapheresis produced roughly between roughly 0.85 and 9.5 billion PBMCs.

TCR CDR3 regions were amplified from genomic DNA by multiplex PCR using the deep immunoSEQ assay. Extracted genomic DNA from each cell subset was spread evenly across all wells of several immunoSEQ 96-well plates, with each plate serving as a replicate. For sorted subsets, around 200 ng genomic DNA, equal to some 30,000 T cell genomes, was loaded into each replicate PCR. Purified libraries were measured with a Qubit 3.0 fluorometer, size-checked on a Bioanalyzer 2100, and measured again with the KAPA Library Quantification kit. A separate single-read 150-cycle Illumina NextSeq 550 flow cell was used to sequence each immunoSEQ 96-well plate. On the study's bioinformatics: The immunoSEQ output contained only junctional sequences without quality scores, so filtering could not match that applied to full-length reads. Sequences were annotated with PyIR, a Python wrapper for IgBLAST v1.9, and V/J genes and CDR3 were assigned using IMGT germline references. Any read was removed if the V/J assignment was weak (E-value above 1e-6), the CDR3 was missing, or the read contained stop codons, out-of-frame junctions, or ambiguous translated residues. V3J clonotypes were defined by identical inferred V gene, J gene, and CDR3 amino acid sequence. The percentage overlap between two repertoires was calculated by dividing the number of shared unique clonotypes by the size of the smaller repertoire. Three approaches were used to assess repertoire richness: RTK rarefaction, the Chao1 estimator, and Recon v2.1 estimates of unobserved clonotypes. For all TCRbeta clonotypes obtained by the gDNA method from several donors, generation probabilities were computed with OLGA. TCRdb obtained this table from immuneACCESS and retained in-frame rearrangements with V and J assigned. These tables miss some clones; where compared with another copy, unresolved V genes account for less than half of the shortfall, and the remainder is unexplained. V and J calls and clone size are as listed in that table; D and trimming were resolved from the DNA. The table for this sample lists roughly 2.1 million clones; 93% of them were counted only once. About 1.8% of the sample comes from the top ten.

For the CD8 naive samples, CD45RO-negative cells were positively selected for CCR7, yielding a CD45RA+CCR7+ population from which TemRA cells were excluded. The donors were healthy, HIV-negative adults with no recently reported acute infections or vaccinations. Every donor was a Caucasian adult residing in Nashville, Tennessee, USA. Blood was obtained by leukapheresis, after which PBMCs were separated by Ficoll-Histopaque density gradient centrifugation and cryopreserved in liquid nitrogen vapor phase. Analytical flow cytometry was used to check the purity and quantity of each magnetically sorted T cell population. Genomic DNA was isolated from each sorted fraction and quantified by UV absorbance on a Nanodrop 2000c. The paper's findings and limits, for the study overall: The small number of donors limited the genetic and exposure-history diversity represented. Based on pairwise subsampling, the degree of clonotype sharing among donors was expected to be affected by sequencing depth. Estimated clonotype richness was generally larger for naive than for memory subsets. Only blood was sampled, and tissue TCR repertoires likely differ from those in blood. Incomplete sequencing was indicated by rarefaction of sorted-subset datasets, despite the large sequencing depth. Clonotypes shared by all four sorted-subset donors showed higher generation probabilities than non-shared clonotypes. When several donors were compared, the shared fraction of clonotypes was 5% to 6.5% for naive CD4, about 4% for naive CD8, 2.3% for memory CD4, and 0.4% for memory CD8.

At the junction V is shortened by 2 bases and J by 6 bases, with 8 bases in between. For CDR1 and CDR2, the germline V gene lists MDHEN and SYDVKM. From the cysteine through the phenylalanine, the CDR3 covers 13 amino acids. Only the CDR3 part of the read is kept: 39 bases, read in frame from the first base. To note about this clone: The specificity of this receptor is unknown. The record has no base qualities; no much larger clone is one base away.

The sequenced sample was naive CD8+ T cells from PBMCs. This specimen's cell subset or site label, per the study, means: CD45RA+CCR7+. This clonotype was sampled from a young man in good health. Some clones in this sample may be carry-over from other donors' samples. The chain employs TRBV28 and TRBJ1-5; the D region possibly corresponds to TRBD1 (5 bases align). The nucleotide sequence reads TGTGCCAGCAGTTTAGTCGGGGGTCAGCCCCAGCATTTT. This gives the protein CASSLVGGQPQHF. Reference TRBV28 and TRBJ1-5 genes cover what lies past the CDR3, so the full variable domain is DVKVTQSSRYLVKRTGEKVFLECVQDMDHENMFWYRQDPGLGLRLIYFSYDVKMKEKGDIPEGYSVSREKKERFSLILESASTNQTSMYLCASSLVGGQPQHFGDGTRLSIL.